This T cell receptor (beta chain) was sequenced during a study of blood T cell dynamics during melanoma immunotherapy. Across the study: Metastatic melanoma patients received first-line pembrolizumab or nivolumab plus ipilimumab. Study-wide results and caveats: Whether repertoire-driving clones were melanoma-specific could not be determined.

Time point of the sample: pre-treatment baseline. With respect to this clone: Its matching antigen is unknown.

Profiling relied on immunoSEQ multiplex PCR, and the TCRdb table lists in-frame clones only, not all of them. Of more than 10,000 clones listed, approximately 84% are singletons. Germline CDR1 and CDR2: SEHNR and FQNEAQ (reference sequence). This CDR3 is 15 amino acids long. With 5 bases clipped from V and 4 bases from J, the junction kept 9 bases outside the gene matches. The origin of this receptor is a human donor with melanoma. The sequenced sample was blood, obtained from a patient treated with checkpoint blockade. The chain recombines TRBV7-9 with TRBJ1-1; 8 bases are a match to TRBD1. CDR3 in amino acids: CASSAMTGVSTEAFF. CDR3 nucleotide sequence: TGTGCCAGCAGCGCGATGACAGGGGTAAGCACTGAAGCTTTCTTT.